Included here is one TCR beta chain sequence, with context. The method was immunoSEQ multiplex PCR; TCRdb's version includes in-frame clones alone and lacks a portion of them. The table shows tens of thousands of clones, with around 87% occurring only once. The data belong to a study of blood T cell repertoires in COVID-19. Study-level information: PBMCs, B-cell-depleted T cells, or T cells provided the cDNA or gDNA that made up the material.

This clonotype was sampled from a man in his 60s with active COVID-19. Sample: peripheral blood.

CDR3 nucleotides: TGTGCCACCAGCAGCCTACCCGGGAGGAGTAGGAACACTGAAGCTTTCTTT. Protein: CATSSLPGRSRNTEAFF. The V and J genes are TRBV15 and TRBJ1-1; D not certain. Deletions cut 3 bases from V and 1 base from J, with 18 bases between. This CDR3 comprises 17 residues. Germline CDR1 and CDR2: LNHNV and YYDKDF (reference sequence).